Listed here is a single T cell receptor beta chain. These data belong to a study of Ad26.COV2.S vaccination and SARS-CoV-2 variants. Treatment indicated: about 20 received Ad26.COV2.S at low or high dose, single or two shots; 5 received placebo; per-sample allocation not given. It was on day 63 after the first vaccine or placebo injection that samples were taken. Sequencing used immunoSEQ multiplex PCR; TCRdb keeps in-frame clones, though not all of them. The sample includes about 400,000 clones, over 75% of them seen just once. V was pared by 5 bases and J by 5 bases, with 3 bases of the junction left unmatched. There are 13 residues in the CDR3. Per the germline V gene, CDR1 is MRHNA and CDR2 is SNTAGT.

The chain joins TRBV6-4 to TRBJ2-3; 8 bases fit TRBD2. The clonotype originates from a person aged 18-65 years who received the Ad26.COV2.S COVID-19 vaccine or a placebo. The material sequenced was peripheral blood, taken in a trial of Ad26.COV2.S vaccine versus placebo. The CDR3 sequence is CASSQREQDTQYF. CDR3 DNA: TGTGCCAGCAGTCAGCGGGAGCAAGATACGCAGTATTTT.